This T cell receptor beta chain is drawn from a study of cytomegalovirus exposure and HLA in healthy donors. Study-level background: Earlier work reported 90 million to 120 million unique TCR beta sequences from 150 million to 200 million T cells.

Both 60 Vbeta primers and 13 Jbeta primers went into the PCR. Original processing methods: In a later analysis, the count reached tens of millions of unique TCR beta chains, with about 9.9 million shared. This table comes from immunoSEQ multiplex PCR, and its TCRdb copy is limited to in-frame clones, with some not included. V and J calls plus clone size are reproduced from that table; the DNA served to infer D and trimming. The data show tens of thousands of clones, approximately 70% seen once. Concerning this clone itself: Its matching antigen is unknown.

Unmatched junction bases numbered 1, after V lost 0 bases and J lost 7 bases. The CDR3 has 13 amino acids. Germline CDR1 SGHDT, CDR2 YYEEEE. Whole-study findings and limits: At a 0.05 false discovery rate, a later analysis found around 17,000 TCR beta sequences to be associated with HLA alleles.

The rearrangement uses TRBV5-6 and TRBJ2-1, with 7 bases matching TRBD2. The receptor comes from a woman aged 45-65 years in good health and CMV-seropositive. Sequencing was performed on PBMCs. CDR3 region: CASSLAGRNEQFF. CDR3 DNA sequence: TGTGCCAGCAGCTTGGCCGGGAGGAATGAGCAGTTCTTC.